This is a list of T cell receptor beta chains from one sample in a study of T-cell reconstitution after alpha-beta-depleted transplantation in children. TCRdb analysed the PCR reads with MiXCR anew, one entry per CDR3 protein. Of 500,000 to 600,000 distinct CDR3 sequences listed, roughly 27% were seen once; the top ten hold approximately 33%. The sequences come from PBMCs, collected before TCRalphabeta/CD19-depleted stem cell transplant. These receptor sequences come from a boy under three years old with Wiskott-Aldrich syndrome, due to receive a stem cell transplant. The CDR3 runs from the conserved cysteine through the conserved F or W. The D gene is left open where the match is weak. Clone size is given for some rows only: seen once, a few or many times, or a class if the clone is expanded.

d_gene	j_gene	v_gene	len	abundance	CDR3nt	CDR3aa
TRBD2	TRBJ2-7	TRBV7-2	15	many	TGTGCCAGCAGCTTAGGACTAGCGGGAGGCCGCGAGCAGTACTTC	CASSLGLAGGREQYF
.	TRBJ2-1	TRBV28	15	.	TGTGCCAGCAATCCCACAGAAGGAAGATACAATGAGCAGTTCTTC	CASNPTEGRYNEQFF
.	TRBJ2-3	TRBV20-1	12	few	TGCAGTGCTAGATCGGGCACAGATACGCAGTATTTT	CSARSGTDTQYF
.	TRBJ1-1	TRBV7-2	13	few	TGTGCCAGCAGCTTTTCGGCTATAACTGAAGCTTTCTTT	CASSFSAITEAFF
.	TRBJ2-5	TRBV25-1	15	.	TGTGCCAGCAGTGATACTAGTGTGGGAAGAGAGACCCAGTACTTC	CASSDTSVGRETQYF
TRBD2	TRBJ2-1	TRBV29-1	15	.	TGCAGCGGCGCGGGCCCTAGCGGGAGTTTCAATGAGCAGTTCTTC	CSGAGPSGSFNEQFF
.	TRBJ2-3	TRBV12-3/TRBV12-4	11	many	TGTGCCAGCAGGTATACAGATACGCAGTATTTT	CASRYTDTQYF
TRBD2	TRBJ2-5	TRBV5-1	16	.	TGCGCCAGCAGCTTGGAGGTACTAGCGGGAGTCAAGACCCAGTACTTC	CASSLEVLAGVKTQYF
.	TRBJ2-2	TRBV6-1	13	.	TGTGCCAGCAGTGAATTATTCCCCGGGGAGCTGTTTTTT	CASSELFPGELFF
TRBD2	TRBJ2-7	TRBV5-1	15	.	TGCGCCAGCAGCTGGGGACTAGCGGGAGACTACGAGCAGTACTTC	CASSWGLAGDYEQYF
TRBD1	TRBJ1-2	TRBV9	15	.	TGTGCCAGCAGCGTAGGTTCAGGGGGCTCCTATGGCTACACCTTC	CASSVGSGGSYGYTF
TRBD1	TRBJ2-1	TRBV5-1	16	few	TGCGCCAGCAGCTTGGCTCGGGGACAGGGGCACAATGAGCAGTTCTTC	CASSLARGQGHNEQFF